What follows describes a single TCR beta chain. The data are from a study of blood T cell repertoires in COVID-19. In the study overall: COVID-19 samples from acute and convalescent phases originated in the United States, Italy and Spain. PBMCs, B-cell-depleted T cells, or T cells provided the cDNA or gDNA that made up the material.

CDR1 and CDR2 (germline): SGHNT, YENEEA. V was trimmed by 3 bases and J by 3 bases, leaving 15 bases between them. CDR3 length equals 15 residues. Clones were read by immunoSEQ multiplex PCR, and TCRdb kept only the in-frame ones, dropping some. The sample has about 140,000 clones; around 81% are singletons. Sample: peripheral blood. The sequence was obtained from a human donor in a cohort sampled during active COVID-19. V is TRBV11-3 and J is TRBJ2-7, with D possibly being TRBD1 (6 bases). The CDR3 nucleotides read TGTGCCAGCAGCTTTCGGGCAGGGGCCAACTACGAGCAGTACTTC. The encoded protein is CASSFRAGANYEQYF. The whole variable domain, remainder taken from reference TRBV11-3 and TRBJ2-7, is EAGVVQSPRYKIIEKKQPVAFWCNPISGHNTLYWYLQNLGQGPELLIRYENEEAVDDSQLPKDRFSAERLKGVDSTLKIQPAELGDSAVYLCASSFRAGANYEQYFGPGTRLTVT.